In its sample, the clone carrying this T cell receptor beta chain was seen many times. The V segment lost 5 bases and the J segment 0 bases; nucleotides outside the gene matches: 6. Germline V gene data show CDR1 as SEHNR and CDR2 as FQNEAQ (reference sequence). This CDR3 comprises 15 residues. RNA transcripts yielded amplified TCR beta CDR3 regions. The first round was an RT-PCR with HTBI primers, and the second round was a multiplex PCR. In TCRdb, the multiplex PCR reads were re-called with MiXCR into one record per CDR3 protein. Counted here are under 350,000 distinct CDR3 sequences, under 20% occurring once; the ten biggest clones make up 9% to 15%. The study enrolled ophthalmopathy donors with moderate-to-severe activity, CAS ≥3, NOSPECS ≥4 and duration under 3 months. Establishment of the diagnosis relied upon clinical symptoms, serum thyroxine, TRAb, thyroid ultrasound and orbital computed tomography.

This sample is part of a study of Graves' ophthalmopathy and Graves' hyperthyroidism. The sample taken for sequencing was peripheral blood. The chain has TRBV7-9 and TRBJ1-2; 7 bases match TRBD1. The source of this sequence is an adult man with Graves' ophthalmopathy. The DNA of the CDR3 is TGTGCCAGCAGCCTACGACAGGGTTCTAACTATGGCTACACCTTC. Protein: CASSLRQGSNYGYTF.